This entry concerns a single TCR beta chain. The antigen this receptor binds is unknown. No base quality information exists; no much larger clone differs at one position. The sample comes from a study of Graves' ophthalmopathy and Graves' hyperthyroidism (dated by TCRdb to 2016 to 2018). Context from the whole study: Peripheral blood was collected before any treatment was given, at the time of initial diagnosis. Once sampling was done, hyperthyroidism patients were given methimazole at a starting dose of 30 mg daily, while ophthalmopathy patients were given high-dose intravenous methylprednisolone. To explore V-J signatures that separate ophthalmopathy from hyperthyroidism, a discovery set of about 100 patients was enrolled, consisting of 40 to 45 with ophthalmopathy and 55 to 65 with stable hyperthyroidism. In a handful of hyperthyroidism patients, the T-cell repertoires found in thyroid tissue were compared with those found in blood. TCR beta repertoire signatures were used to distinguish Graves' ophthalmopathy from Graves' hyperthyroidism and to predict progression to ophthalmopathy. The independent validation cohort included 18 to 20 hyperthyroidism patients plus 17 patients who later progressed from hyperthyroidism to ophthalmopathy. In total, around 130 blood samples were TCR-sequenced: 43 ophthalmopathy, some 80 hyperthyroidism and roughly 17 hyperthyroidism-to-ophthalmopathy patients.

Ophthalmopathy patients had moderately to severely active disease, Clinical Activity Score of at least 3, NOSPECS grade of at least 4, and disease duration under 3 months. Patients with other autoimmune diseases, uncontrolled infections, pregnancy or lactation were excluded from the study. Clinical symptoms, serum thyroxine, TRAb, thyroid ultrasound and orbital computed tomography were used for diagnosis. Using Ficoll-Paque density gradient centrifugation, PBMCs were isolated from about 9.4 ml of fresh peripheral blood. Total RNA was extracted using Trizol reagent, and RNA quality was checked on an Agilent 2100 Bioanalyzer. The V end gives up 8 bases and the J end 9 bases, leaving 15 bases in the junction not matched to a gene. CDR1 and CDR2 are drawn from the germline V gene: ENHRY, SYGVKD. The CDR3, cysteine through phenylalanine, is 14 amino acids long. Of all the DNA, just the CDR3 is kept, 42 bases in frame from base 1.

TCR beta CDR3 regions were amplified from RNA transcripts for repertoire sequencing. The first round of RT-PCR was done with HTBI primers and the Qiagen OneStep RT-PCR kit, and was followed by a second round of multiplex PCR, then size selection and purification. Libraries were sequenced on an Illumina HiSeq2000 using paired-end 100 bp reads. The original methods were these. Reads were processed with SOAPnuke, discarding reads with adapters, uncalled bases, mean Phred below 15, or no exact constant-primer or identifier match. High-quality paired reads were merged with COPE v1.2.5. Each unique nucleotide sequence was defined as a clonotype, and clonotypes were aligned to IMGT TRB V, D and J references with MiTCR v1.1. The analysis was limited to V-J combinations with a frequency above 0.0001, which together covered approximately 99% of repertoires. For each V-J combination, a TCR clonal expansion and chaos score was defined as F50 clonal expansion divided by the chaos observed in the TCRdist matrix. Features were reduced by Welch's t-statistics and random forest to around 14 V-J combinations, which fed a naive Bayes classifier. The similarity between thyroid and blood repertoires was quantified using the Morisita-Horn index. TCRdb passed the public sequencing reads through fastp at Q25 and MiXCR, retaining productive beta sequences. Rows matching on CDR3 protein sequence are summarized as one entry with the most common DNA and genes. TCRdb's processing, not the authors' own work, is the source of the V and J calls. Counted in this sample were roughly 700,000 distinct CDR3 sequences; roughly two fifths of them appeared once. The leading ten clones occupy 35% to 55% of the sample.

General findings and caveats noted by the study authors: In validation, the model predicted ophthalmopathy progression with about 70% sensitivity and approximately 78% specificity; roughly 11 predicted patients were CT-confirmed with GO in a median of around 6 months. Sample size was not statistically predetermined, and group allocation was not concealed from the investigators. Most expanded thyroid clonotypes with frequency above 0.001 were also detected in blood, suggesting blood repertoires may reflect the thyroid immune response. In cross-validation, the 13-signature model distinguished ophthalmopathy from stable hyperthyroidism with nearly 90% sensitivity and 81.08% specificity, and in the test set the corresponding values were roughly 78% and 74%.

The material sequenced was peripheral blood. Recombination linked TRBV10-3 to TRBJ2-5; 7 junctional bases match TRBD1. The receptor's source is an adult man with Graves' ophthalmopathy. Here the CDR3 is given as CAIGGTASNQPQYF. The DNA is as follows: TGTGCCATCGGTGGGACAGCTAGCAATCAGCCCCAGTACTTC.